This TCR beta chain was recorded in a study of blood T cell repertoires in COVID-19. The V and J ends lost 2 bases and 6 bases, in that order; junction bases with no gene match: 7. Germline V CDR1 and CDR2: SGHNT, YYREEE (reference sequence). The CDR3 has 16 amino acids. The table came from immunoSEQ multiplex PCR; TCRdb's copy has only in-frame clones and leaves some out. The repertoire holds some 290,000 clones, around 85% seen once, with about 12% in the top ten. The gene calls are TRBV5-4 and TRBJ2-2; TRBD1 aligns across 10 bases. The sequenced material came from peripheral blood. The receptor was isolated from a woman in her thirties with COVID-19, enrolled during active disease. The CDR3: CASSLPGTGVAGELFF. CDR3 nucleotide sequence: TGTGCCAGCAGCTTACCCGGGACAGGGGTAGCCGGGGAGCTGTTTTTT. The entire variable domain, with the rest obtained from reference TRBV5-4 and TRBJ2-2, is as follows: ETGVTQSPTHLIKTRGQQVTLRCSSQSGHNTVSWYQQALGQGPQFIFQYYREEENGRGNFPPRFSGLQFPNYSSELNVNALELDDSALYLCASSLPGTGVAGELFFGEGSRLTVL.